Listed here are 3 T cell receptor beta chains from one sample, sequenced in a study of CXCR3-negative and CXCR3-positive naive CD8 T cells. Findings and caveats of the study: Researchers report that CXCR3-positive naive cells carry more hydrophobic TRB CDR3s than CXCR3-negative naive cells.

UMI-labeled TRB cDNA libraries were prepared by 5' RACE. Following a re-call of the 5' RACE reads, TCRdb has one entry per CDR3 protein and lacks DNA. The listing records 90,000 to 100,000 distinct CDR3 sequences. These receptors lack a known antigen. Sequencing input: naive CXCR3+ CD8+ T cells from blood. Subset defined: CD45RO-CCR7+CD27+CD95- naive CD8+ T cells expressing CXCR3 (TNR3+). The receptor source for this set is a human donor in good health. Some clones in this sample may be carry-over from other donors' samples.

This chain joins TRBV2 and TRBJ2-4. Germline values: CDR1 SNHLY, CDR2 FYNNEI. The CDR3 is made up of 15 amino acids. CDR3: CASSEALQPKNIQYF.

The chain is built from TRBV7-3 and TRBJ2-5. The CDR3 extends over 13 amino acids. Germline lookup yields CDR1 SGHTA and CDR2 FQGTGA. CDR3 amino acids: CASSFNVQETQYF.

The rearrangement joins TRBV7-9 to TRBJ2-7; the D call of TRBD1 rests on TCRdb alone, since no DNA is present to check it. This CDR3 is built from 15 residues. Per the germline V gene, CDR1 is SEHNR and CDR2 is FQNEAQ (reference sequence). CDR3 in amino acids: CASSSGQGGFRGQYF. The full variable domain, its missing parts supplied by reference TRBV7-9 and TRBJ2-7, is DTGVSQNPRHKITKRGQNVTFRCDPISEHNRLYWYRQTLGQGPEFLTYFQNEAQLEKSRLLSDRFSAERPKGSFSTLEIQRTEQGDSAMYLCASSSGQGGFRGQYFGPGTRLTVT.